This TCR beta chain was identified in a study of cytomegalovirus exposure and HLA in healthy donors. The length of the CDR3 is 16 residues. V shed 1 base and J 2 bases; nucleotides not matched to a gene: 5. CDR1 and CDR2 (germline): LGHNA, YSLEER. The primer mix had 60 Vbeta and 13 Jbeta primers. Method: immunoSEQ multiplex PCR; TCRdb's copy keeps in-frame clones and lacks some. The table shows about 160,000 clones, with roughly 70% occurring only once. Notes on this clone: Its specificity is unknown.

Study results and caveats: Earlier analysis yielded a pattern in which most TCR beta V segments were productive about 90% or about 30% of the time. A later analysis linked a missense variant in DCLRE1C to the trimming of TCR beta V and J genes. As was reported, the HLA-A and HLA-B alleles of most subjects were accurately predicted from TCR beta sequences. Most TCR sequences were seen very rarely across donors, but some public TCRs occurred in many.

The TCR originated in a woman younger than 45 in good health and CMV-seronegative. Sequencing was done on a sample of PBMCs. The chain links TRBV4-3 to TRBJ2-5; 9 nucleotides match TRBD2. DNA for the CDR3: TGCGCCAGCAGCCAAGCACTAGCGGGTAGACAAGAGACCCAGTACTTC. It is translated as CASSQALAGRQETQYF.